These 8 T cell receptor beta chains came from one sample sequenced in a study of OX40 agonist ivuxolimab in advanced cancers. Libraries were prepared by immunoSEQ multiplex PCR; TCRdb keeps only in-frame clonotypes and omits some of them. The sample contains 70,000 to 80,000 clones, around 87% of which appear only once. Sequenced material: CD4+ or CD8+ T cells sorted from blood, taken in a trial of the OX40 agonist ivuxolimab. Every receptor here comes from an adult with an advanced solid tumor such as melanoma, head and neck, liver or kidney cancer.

As DNA, the CDR3 is TGTGCCAGCAGCCTACGGAGACAAGACAATGAGCAGTTCTTC. Encoded protein: CASSLRRQDNEQFF. The chain couples TRBV7-2 to TRBJ2-1; no clear D. CDR3 length: 14 amino acids. V shed 5 bases and J shed 5 bases, with 13 bases lying between them. CDR1 SGHTA and CDR2 FQGNSA come from the germline V gene.

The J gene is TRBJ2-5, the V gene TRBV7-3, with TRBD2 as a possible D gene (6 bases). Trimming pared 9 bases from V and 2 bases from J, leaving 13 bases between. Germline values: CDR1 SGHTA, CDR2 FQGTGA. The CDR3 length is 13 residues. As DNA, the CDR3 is TGTGCCAGTGCGGGCGGGGAGCAAGAGACCCAGTACTTC. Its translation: CASAGGEQETQYF. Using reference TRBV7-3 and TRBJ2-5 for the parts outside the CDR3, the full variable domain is GAGVSQTPSNKVTEKGKYVELRCDPISGHTALYWYRQSLGQGPEFLIYFQGTGAADDSGLPNDRFFAVRPEGSVSTLKIQRTERGDSAVYLCASAGGEQETQYFGPGTRLLVL.

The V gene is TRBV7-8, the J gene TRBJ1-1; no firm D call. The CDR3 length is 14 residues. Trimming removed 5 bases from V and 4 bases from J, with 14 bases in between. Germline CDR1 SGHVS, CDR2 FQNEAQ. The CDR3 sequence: CASSPRHGGTEAFF. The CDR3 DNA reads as TGTGCCAGCAGCCCAAGACACGGTGGCACTGAAGCTTTCTTT.

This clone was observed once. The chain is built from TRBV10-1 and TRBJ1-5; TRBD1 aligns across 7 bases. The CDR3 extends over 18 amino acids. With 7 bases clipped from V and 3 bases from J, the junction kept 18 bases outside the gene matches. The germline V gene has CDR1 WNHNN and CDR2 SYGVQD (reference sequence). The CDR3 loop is CASTRARKTGQINQPQHF. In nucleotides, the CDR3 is TGCGCCAGCACCAGGGCTCGGAAGACAGGGCAAATCAATCAGCCCCAGCATTTT.

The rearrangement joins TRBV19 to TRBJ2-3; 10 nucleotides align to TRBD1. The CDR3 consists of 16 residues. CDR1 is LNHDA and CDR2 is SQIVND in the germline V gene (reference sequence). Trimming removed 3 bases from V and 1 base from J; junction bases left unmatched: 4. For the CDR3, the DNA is TGTGCCAGTAGTATCAGCGGACAGGGGGGCACAGATACGCAGTATTTT. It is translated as CASSISGQGGTDTQYF. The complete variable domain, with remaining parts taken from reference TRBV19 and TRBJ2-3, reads DGGITQSPKYLFRKEGQNVTLSCEQNLNHDAMYWYRQDPGQGLRLIYYSQIVNDFQKGDIAEGYSVSREKKESFPLTVTSAQKNPTAFYLCASSISGQGGTDTQYFGPGTRLTVL.

The CDR3 spells CASSLLAALSYNEQFF. CDR3 in DNA: TGCGCCAGCAGCTTATTAGCGGCTCTCTCCTACAATGAGCAGTTCTTC. This chain joins TRBV5-1 and TRBJ2-1; tentatively, D is TRBD2 (6 bases). V was cut by 2 bases and J by 0 bases, with 12 bases left in between. The CDR3 contains 16 residues. Germline V gene lookup returns CDR1 SGHRS and CDR2 YFSETQ.

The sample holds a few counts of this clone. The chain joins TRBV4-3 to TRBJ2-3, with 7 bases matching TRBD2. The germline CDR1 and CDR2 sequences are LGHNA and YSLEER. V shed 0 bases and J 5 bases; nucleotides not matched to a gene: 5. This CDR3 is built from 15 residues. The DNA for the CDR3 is TGCGCCAGCAGCCAAGATTTTGCGGGAGAAGATACGCAGTATTTT. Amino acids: CASSQDFAGEDTQYF.

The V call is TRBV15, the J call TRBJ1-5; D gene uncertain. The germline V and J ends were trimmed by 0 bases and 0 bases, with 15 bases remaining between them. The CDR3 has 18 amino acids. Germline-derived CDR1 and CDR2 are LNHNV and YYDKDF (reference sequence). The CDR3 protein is CATSRDYGSQSSNQPQHF. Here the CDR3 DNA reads TGTGCCACCAGCAGAGATTACGGCAGCCAAAGTAGCAATCAGCCCCAGCATTTT. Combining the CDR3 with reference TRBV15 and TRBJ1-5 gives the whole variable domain DAMVIQNPRYQVTQFGKPVTLSCSQTLNHNVMYWYQQKSSQAPKLLFHYYDKDFNNEADTPDNFQSRRPNTSFCFLDIRSPGLGDTAMYLCATSRDYGSQSSNQPQHFGDGTRLSIL.